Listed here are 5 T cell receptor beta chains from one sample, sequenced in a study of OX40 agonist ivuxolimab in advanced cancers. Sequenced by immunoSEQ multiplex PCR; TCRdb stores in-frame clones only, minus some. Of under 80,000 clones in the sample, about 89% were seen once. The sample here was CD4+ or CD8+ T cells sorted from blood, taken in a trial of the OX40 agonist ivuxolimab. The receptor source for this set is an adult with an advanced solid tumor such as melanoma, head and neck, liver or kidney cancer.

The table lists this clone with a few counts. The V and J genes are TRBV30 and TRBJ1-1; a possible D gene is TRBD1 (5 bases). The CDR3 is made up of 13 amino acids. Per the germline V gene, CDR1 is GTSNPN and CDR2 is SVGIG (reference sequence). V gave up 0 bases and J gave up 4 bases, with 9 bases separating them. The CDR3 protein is CAWSVGGITEAFF. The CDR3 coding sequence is TGTGCCTGGAGTGTTGGGGGGATCACTGAAGCTTTCTTT.

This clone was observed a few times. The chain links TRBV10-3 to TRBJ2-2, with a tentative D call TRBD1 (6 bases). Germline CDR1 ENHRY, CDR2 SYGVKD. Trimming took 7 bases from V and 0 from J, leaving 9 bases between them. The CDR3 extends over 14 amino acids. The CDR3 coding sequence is TGTGCCATCAATGGACAGACGAACACCGGGGAGCTGTTTTTT. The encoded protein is CAINGQTNTGELFF.

The DNA of the CDR3 is TGTGCCAGCAGTTTTTCCCGAACGTGGGAGACCCAGTACTTC. This sequence encodes CASSFSRTWETQYF. The chain employs TRBV27 and TRBJ2-5; D remains unclear. Trimming removed 3 bases from V and 5 bases from J, with 13 bases in between. The germline V gene has CDR1 MNHEY and CDR2 SMNVEV (reference sequence). The CDR3 consists of 14 residues.

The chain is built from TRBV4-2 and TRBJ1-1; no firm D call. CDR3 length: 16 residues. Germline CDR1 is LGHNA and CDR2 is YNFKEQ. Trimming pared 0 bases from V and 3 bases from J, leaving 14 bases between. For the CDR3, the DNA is TGTGCCAGCAGCCAAGAAGGGCTCACGGGGTACACTGAAGCTTTCTTT. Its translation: CASSQEGLTGYTEAFF.

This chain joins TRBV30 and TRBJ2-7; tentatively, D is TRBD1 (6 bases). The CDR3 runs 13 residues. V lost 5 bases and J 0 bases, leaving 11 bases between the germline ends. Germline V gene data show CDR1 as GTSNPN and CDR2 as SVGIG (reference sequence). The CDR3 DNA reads TGTGCCTGGCGAGACAGGAGCTCCTACGAGCAGTACTTC. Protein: CAWRDRSSYEQYF.